These 2 T cell receptor beta chains originate from one sample sequenced in a study of tumor and adjacent non-tumor tissue in lung cancer. RNA was extracted from bulk tissue without any cell sorting. This non-tumor lung sample came from over 3 cm beyond the tumor edge. The library came from three nested PCR rounds adapted from ARM-PCR protocols. MiXCR, run by TCRdb on the multiplex PCR reads, gives a single entry per CDR3 protein. The sample holds 60,000 to 80,000 distinct CDR3 sequences, approximately 71% seen once. The sequenced sample consisted of distant non-tumor lung tissue. These receptors came from a woman aged 50 to 60 with non-small cell lung cancer.

As regards this clonotype: Just one base apart from a much larger clone, this may be a read error. This rearrangement joins TRBV12-3 or TRBV12-4 to TRBJ1-5; the D is unclear. The V end was cut by 7 bases, the J end by 5 bases, with 12 bases between. This CDR3 comprises 13 residues. This CDR3 reads CASTLHADQPQHF. The CDR3 DNA reads as TGTGCCAGCACTCTCCATGCGGATCAGCCCCAGCATTTT.

With regard to this clonotype: Just one base apart from a much larger clone, this may be a read error. The V call is TRBV12-3 or TRBV12-4, the J call TRBJ2-5, with 9 bases that match TRBD1. The CDR3 contains 13 residues. CDR3 region: CVSIPDRGETQYF. The CDR3 bases are TGTGTCAGCATTCCGGACAGGGGTGAGACCCAGTACTTC.